A single sample is the source of the 29 T cell receptor beta chains below, sequenced in a study of OX40 agonist ivuxolimab in advanced cancers. Clones were sequenced by immunoSEQ multiplex PCR, and TCRdb holds only the in-frame ones, with some missing. The table shows around 80,000 clones, with around 90% occurring only once. This sample comprised CD4+ or CD8+ T cells sorted from blood, obtained in a trial of the OX40 agonist ivuxolimab. These receptors were taken from an adult with an advanced solid tumor such as melanoma, head and neck, liver or kidney cancer.

The rearrangement joins TRBV5-4 to TRBJ2-3; TRBD2 agrees at 8 bases. J was trimmed by 4 bases and V by 0 bases; bases with no gene match: 4. CDR3 size: 15 residues. The germline gives CDR1 SGHNT, CDR2 YYREEE (reference sequence). In nucleotides, the CDR3 is TGTGCCAGCAGCTTGGGGGGAGCGGGAGCAGATACGCAGTATTTT. Translated: CASSLGGAGADTQYF.

This chain uses TRBV21-1 with TRBJ2-1; TRBD2 is taken as the D call from the table, unchecked against the DNA. TRBV21-1 is a pseudogene. The CDR3 is 17 residues long. The CDR3 sequence: CASSLKERERSYNEQFF. CDR3 nucleotides: TGTGCCAGCAGCCTTAAGGAGCGGGAGCGTTCCTACAATGAGCAGTTCTTC.

The chain carries TRBV27 and TRBJ1-2; the D is unclear. CDR3 length: 13 amino acids. CDR1 and CDR2 (germline): MNHEY, SMNVEV (reference sequence). Trimming cost V 4 bases and J 13 bases, with 19 bases left between them. The DNA for the CDR3 is TGTGCCAGCAGTTCCCGCGGGATACTTGGTATCACCTTC. Its translation is CASSSRGILGITF.

This rearrangement joins TRBV5-5 to TRBJ2-5; TRBD2 aligns across 14 bases. V was pared by 3 bases and J by 10 bases, with 5 bases of the junction left unmatched. The germline V gene has CDR1 SGHKS and CDR2 YYEKEE (reference sequence). The CDR3 is made up of 14 amino acids. This chain's CDR3 is CASSSRTSGRYQYF. For the CDR3, the DNA is TGTGCCAGCAGCTCCCGGACTAGCGGGAGGTACCAGTACTTC.

V is TRBV5-1 and J is TRBJ2-1; no firm D call. V was trimmed by 4 bases and J by 8 bases, leaving 13 bases between them. CDR3 size: 13 residues. Germline lookup yields CDR1 SGHRS and CDR2 YFSETQ. DNA of the CDR3: TGCGCCAGCAGCCTCCCTTCTACCGATGAGCAGTTCTTC. Translated, it gives CASSLPSTDEQFF.

The genes are TRBV7-3 and TRBJ2-3, with 9 positions matching TRBD1. J gave up 6 bases and V 5 bases, and 9 bases lay outside the gene matches. The CDR3 consists of 15 residues. Germline-derived CDR1 and CDR2 are SGHTA and FQGTGA. CDR3 sequence reads: CASSPGTGSHDTQYF. In DNA form, the CDR3 reads TGTGCCAGCAGCCCCGGGACAGGGTCCCACGATACGCAGTATTTT.

The chain has TRBV28 and TRBJ2-5, with D perhaps TRBD2 (6 bases). V was clipped by 6 bases and J by 1 base, with 18 bases between them. CDR3 length: 16 amino acids. Germline V gene sequence: CDR1 MDHEN, CDR2 SYDVKM. In DNA, the CDR3 is TGTGCCAGCAGCACTCTGTCCGGGGGAGGCCAAGAGACCCAGTACTTC. This encodes CASSTLSGGGQETQYF.

V gene TRBV5-4 combines with J gene TRBJ2-1, with D possibly being TRBD1 (5 bases). The CDR3 contains 16 residues. V shed 3 bases and J shed 0 bases, with 13 bases lying between them. The germline V gene encodes CDR1 SGHNT and CDR2 YYREEE (reference sequence). The CDR3, as DNA: TGTGCCAGCAGCTACAGGACCGCTGGCTCCTACAATGAGCAGTTCTTC. It codes for CASSYRTAGSYNEQFF. Using reference TRBV5-4 and TRBJ2-1 for the parts outside the CDR3, the full variable domain is ETGVTQSPTHLIKTRGQQVTLRCSSQSGHNTVSWYQQALGQGPQFIFQYYREEENGRGNFPPRFSGLQFPNYSSELNVNALELDDSALYLCASSYRTAGSYNEQFFGPGTRLTVL.

The chain combines TRBV28 with TRBJ2-6, with D unresolved. Germline V gene lookup returns CDR1 MDHEN and CDR2 SYDVKM. V was shortened by 2 bases and J by 4 bases, with 9 bases between the two germline ends. The CDR3 covers 15 residues. The DNA for the CDR3 is TGTGCCAGCAGTTTAAGACTTAGAGGGGCCAACGTCCTGACTTTC. Translated: CASSLRLRGANVLTF.

This chain joins TRBV18 and TRBJ2-3; either TRBD1 or TRBD2 may supply D (5 bases each). Deletions cut 5 bases from V and 6 bases from J, with 9 bases between. Germline values: CDR1 KGHSH, CDR2 LQKENI. This CDR3 is 12 amino acids long. The DNA for the CDR3 is TGTGCCAGCTCAGTCAGGGAGGATACGCAGTATTTT. It encodes CASSVREDTQYF.

This clone was picked up one time. The chain joins TRBV18 to TRBJ2-2; D call uncertain. V lost 1 base and J 6 bases, leaving 3 bases between the germline ends. CDR1 is KGHSH, CDR2 LQKENI, per germline. This CDR3 contains 12 residues. CDR3 in DNA: TGTGCCAGCTCACCACTCGCCGGGGAGCTGTTTTTT. The encoded protein is CASSPLAGELFF.

This clone showed up just once. This rearrangement joins TRBV18 to TRBJ2-7; D gene unclear. Trimming removed 1 base from V and 2 bases from J, with 12 bases in between. The CDR3 loop spans 15 amino acids. Germline V gene lookup returns CDR1 KGHSH and CDR2 LQKENI. The CDR3 sequence: CASSPLSPGPYEQYF. The CDR3 DNA sequence: TGTGCCAGCTCACCACTCAGTCCAGGCCCCTACGAGCAGTACTTC.

The chain uses TRBV7-9 and TRBJ2-3; 9 nucleotides match TRBD1. This CDR3 spans 14 amino acids. Germline V gene sequence: CDR1 SEHNR, CDR2 FQNEAQ (reference sequence). The ends lost 5 bases at V and 7 bases at J; junction bases unmatched: 7. CDR3 coding DNA: TGTGCCAGCAGCGGAGGACAGGGGTCAAATACGCAGTATTTT. Protein: CASSGGQGSNTQYF.

The CDR3 coding sequence is TGCGCCAGCAGCCAAGATTGGGGACTAGCGGGAGTCGGTGAGCAGTTCTTC. Its protein product is CASSQDWGLAGVGEQFF. The chain combines TRBV4-1 with TRBJ2-1; 14 nucleotides agree with TRBD2. Looked up from germline, CDR1 is MGHRA and CDR2 is YSYEKL. This CDR3 has 17 amino acids. With V trimmed by 0 bases and J by 9 bases, 7 bases remained unmatched.

CDR3 in amino acids: CASSLSRVNTEAFF. As DNA, the CDR3 is TGTGCCAGCAGTTTATCCAGAGTGAACACTGAAGCTTTCTTT. The chain couples TRBV27 to TRBJ1-1; D is unclear. With 0 bases removed from V and 0 bases from J, the gap between germline ends came to 5 bases. The CDR3 totals 14 residues. Germline assignment: CDR1 MNHEY and CDR2 SMNVEV (reference sequence).

The chain links TRBV4-2 to TRBJ2-6, with TRBD1 matching 10 bases. The germline CDR1 and CDR2 sequences are LGHNA and YNFKEQ. Trimming took 0 bases from V and 4 from J; bases not matched to a gene: 9. The CDR3 is 19 residues long. CDR3 amino acids: CASSQELTGGATGANVLTF. In DNA, the CDR3 is TGTGCCAGCAGCCAAGAGTTGACAGGGGGCGCAACAGGGGCCAACGTCCTGACTTTC.

The chain links TRBV18 to TRBJ1-5, with 11 bases that match TRBD1. Looked up from germline, CDR1 is KGHSH and CDR2 is LQKENI. CDR3 length equals 16 residues. Trimming cost V 8 bases and J 7 bases; bases outside gene matches: 13. CDR3 in DNA: TGTGCCAGCGCCTCCCAAGGACAGGGGGCTTTGCAGCCCCAGCATTTT. Translation: CASASQGQGALQPQHF.

This clone was detected once. The rearrangement uses TRBV5-8 and TRBJ1-2; TRBD1 is a possible D gene (6 bases). The germline V gene encodes CDR1 SGHTS and CDR2 YDEGEE. V was shortened by 3 bases and J by 6 bases, with 9 bases between the two germline ends. The length of the CDR3 is 12 residues. CDR3 residues: CASSSTGHGYTF. The CDR3 DNA is TGTGCCAGCAGCTCTACAGGGCATGGCTACACCTTC.

The rearrangement uses TRBV7-8 and TRBJ1-5, with D possibly matching TRBD1 (5 bases). Germline V CDR1 and CDR2: SGHVS, FQNEAQ. V lost 1 base, J lost 5 bases, and 9 bases lay in between. This CDR3 region has 14 residues. The CDR3 region is CASSLGGAYQPQHF. Here the CDR3 DNA reads TGTGCCAGCAGCTTAGGGGGCGCATATCAGCCCCAGCATTTT. The whole variable domain, filled in from reference TRBV7-8 and TRBJ1-5, reads GAGVSQSPRYKVAKRGQDVALRCDPISGHVSLFWYQQALGQGPEFLTYFQNEAQLDKSGLPSDRFFAERPEGSVSTLKIQRTQQEDSAVYLCASSLGGAYQPQHFGDGTRLSIL.

The genes are TRBV7-9 and TRBJ1-1, with D maybe TRBD1 (5 bases). Germline assignment: CDR1 SEHNR and CDR2 FQNEAQ (reference sequence). The length of the CDR3 is 15 residues. With 5 bases removed from V and 3 bases from J, the gap between germline ends came to 16 bases. This chain's CDR3 is CASSKGRVPDTEAFF. The DNA of the CDR3 is TGTGCCAGCAGCAAGGGCAGGGTCCCTGACACTGAAGCTTTCTTT. Based on the CDR3 plus reference TRBV7-9 and TRBJ1-1, the full variable domain is DTGVSQNPRHKITKRGQNVTFRCDPISEHNRLYWYRQTLGQGPEFLTYFQNEAQLEKSRLLSDRFSAERPKGSFSTLEIQRTEQGDSAMYLCASSKGRVPDTEAFFGQGTRLTVV.

The chain uses TRBV19 and TRBJ2-3, with TRBD2 matching 14 bases. Germline CDR1 LNHDA, CDR2 SQIVND (reference sequence). V dropped 4 bases and J dropped 9; count of bases not matched to a gene: 3. CDR3 length: 14 residues. CDR3 amino acids: CASSRGLAGVTQYF. Here the CDR3 DNA reads TGTGCCAGTAGTAGGGGACTAGCGGGAGTCACGCAGTATTTT.

J is TRBJ2-3 and V is TRBV7-9; no reliable D call. CDR1 is SEHNR and CDR2 is FQNEAQ in the germline V gene (reference sequence). Deletions cut 4 bases from V and 4 bases from J, with 15 bases between. This CDR3 is 15 amino acids long. The CDR3 bases are TGTGCCAGCAGCTCAAGGCCGGGTAATGCAGATACGCAGTATTTT. It encodes CASSSRPGNADTQYF.

This rearrangement joins TRBV15 to TRBJ2-3; D not resolved. Trimming left V 3 bases short and J 10 bases short, with 17 bases between. Per the germline V gene, CDR1 is LNHNV and CDR2 is YYDKDF (reference sequence). This CDR3 has 14 residues. The CDR3 loop reads CATSSTLNDLAQYF. The CDR3 region has the DNA TGTGCCACCAGCAGCACCTTAAACGACTTAGCGCAGTATTTT.

This chain joins TRBV7-8 and TRBJ2-2, with a tentative D call TRBD2 (6 bases). Germline V lookup: CDR1 SGHVS, CDR2 FQNEAQ. Trimming stripped 0 bases from V and 0 bases from J, with 11 bases between. The CDR3 loop spans 17 amino acids. The CDR3 sequence is CASSLAAGRPNTGELFF. The CDR3 DNA reads TGTGCCAGCAGCTTAGCCGCGGGACGGCCGAACACCGGGGAGCTGTTTTTT.

The rearrangement uses TRBV27 and TRBJ2-1, with 7 bases lining up with TRBD1. Germline CDR1 is MNHEY and CDR2 is SMNVEV (reference sequence). The V and J ends lost 8 bases and 4 bases, in that order; junction bases with no gene match: 11. CDR3 size: 15 residues. CDR3 loop: CASGLHRGPYNEQFF. The CDR3 nucleotides read TGTGCCAGCGGTCTTCACAGGGGCCCTTACAATGAGCAGTTCTTC.

This rearrangement joins TRBV7-2 to TRBJ2-1, with 8 bases aligning to TRBD2. Trimming cost V 1 base and J 9 bases; bases outside gene matches: 8. The CDR3 is 15 residues long. Germline CDR1 reads SGHTA; CDR2 reads FQGNSA. The CDR3 here is CASSLDGRAFSEQFF. CDR3 DNA sequence: TGTGCCAGCAGCTTAGACGGGAGGGCCTTTAGTGAGCAGTTCTTC.

This chain joins TRBV9 and TRBJ2-5; 8 nucleotides match TRBD1. Trimming removed 4 bases from V and 5 bases from J; junction bases left unmatched: 13. Per the germline V gene, CDR1 is SGDLS and CDR2 is YYNGEE. This CDR3 is 16 amino acids long. The CDR3 region is CASSTHPGQGSETQYF. DNA for the CDR3: TGTGCCAGCAGCACCCACCCAGGACAGGGATCTGAGACCCAGTACTTC.

V and J are TRBV5-1 and TRBJ2-1; D ambiguous. The ends were cut back, 4 bases at V and 4 bases at J, with 9 bases in the middle. CDR3 length: 13 amino acids. Germline V CDR1 and CDR2: SGHRS, YFSETQ. CDR3 in DNA: TGCGCCAGCAGCCTAGGGTCATACAATGAGCAGTTCTTC. It encodes CASSLGSYNEQFF. Supplemented by reference TRBV5-1 and TRBJ2-1, the full variable domain reads KAGVTQTPRYLIKTRGQQVTLSCSPISGHRSVSWYQQTPGQGLQFLFEYFSETQRNKGNFPGRFSGRQFSNSRSEMNVSTLELGDSALYLCASSLGSYNEQFFGPGTRLTVL.

The chain combines TRBV18 with TRBJ2-7; D is perhaps TRBD1 (6 bases). Germline CDR1 KGHSH, CDR2 LQKENI. This CDR3 has 15 amino acids. The germline V and J ends were trimmed by 4 bases and 2 bases, with 15 bases remaining between them. This chain's CDR3 is CASSHASAGAYEQYF. For the CDR3, the DNA is TGTGCCAGCTCACACGCCTCAGCAGGGGCCTACGAGCAGTACTTC. Drawing the rest from reference TRBV18 and TRBJ2-7, the complete variable domain is NAGVMQNPRHLVRRRGQEARLRCSPMKGHSHVYWYRQLPEEGLKFMVYLQKENIIDESGMPKERFSAEFPKEGPSILRIQQVVRGDSAAYFCASSHASAGAYEQYFGPGTRLTVT.